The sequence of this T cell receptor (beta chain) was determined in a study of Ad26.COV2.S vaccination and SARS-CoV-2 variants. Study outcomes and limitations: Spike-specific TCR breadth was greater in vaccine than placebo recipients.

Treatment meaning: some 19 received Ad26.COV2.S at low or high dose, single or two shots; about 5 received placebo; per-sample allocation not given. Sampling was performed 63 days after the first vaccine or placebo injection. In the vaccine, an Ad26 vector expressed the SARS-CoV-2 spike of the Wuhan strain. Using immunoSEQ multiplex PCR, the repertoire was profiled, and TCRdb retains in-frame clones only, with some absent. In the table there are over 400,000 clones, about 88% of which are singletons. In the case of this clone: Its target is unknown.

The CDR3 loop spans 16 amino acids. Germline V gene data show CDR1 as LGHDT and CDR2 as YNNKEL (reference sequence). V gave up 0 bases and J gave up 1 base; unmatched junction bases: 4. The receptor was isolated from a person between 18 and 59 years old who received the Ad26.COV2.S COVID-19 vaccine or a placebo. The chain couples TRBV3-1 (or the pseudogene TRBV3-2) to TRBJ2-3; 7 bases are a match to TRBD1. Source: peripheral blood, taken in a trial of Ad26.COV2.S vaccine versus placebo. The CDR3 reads CASSQDGGQGTDTQYF. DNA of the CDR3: TGTGCCAGCAGCCAAGATGGAGGACAGGGCACAGATACGCAGTATTTT.